Sequencing of this TCR beta chain was carried out in a study of regulatory T cells in long-lasting Graves disease. General observations from the study: New patients shared 970 or so public clonotypes, and persistent patients shared more, with 2,500 to 3,000.

For TCR beta, libraries came from iRepertoire HTBI primers and Arm-PCR of CDR3 regions. TCRdb processed the multiplex PCR reads anew with MiXCR; each CDR3 protein has one entry. This sample has 620,000 or so distinct CDR3 sequences, with approximately 15% found just once. Regarding time point: newly diagnosed GD, antithyroid drugs for less than 3 months. Researchers made the TCR library from RNA that was extracted from PBMCs. Under American Thyroid Association guidelines, Graves' disease was diagnosed. Concerning this clonotype itself: Its specificity is unknown. It may be a read error: a sequence one base away is much more abundant.

Germline-derived CDR1 and CDR2 are SNHLY and FYNNEI. This CDR3 has 15 amino acids. These data were also filed under a second study, of T cells in Graves' hyperthyroidism and ophthalmopathy. That study adds: The TCR CDR3 first-round RT-PCR relied on the HTBI primer set.

This chain joins TRBV2 and TRBJ1-1, with D possibly matching TRBD1 (6 bases). This TCR was sampled from a woman between 25 and 40 years old with Graves disease. The source material was peripheral blood mononuclear cells (PBMCs), sampled at new diagnosis, from a patient treated with antithyroid drugs. The CDR3, as DNA: TGTGCCAGCACTCGGGAACAGGGAATGCGGACTGAAGCTCTCTTT. Its translation: CASTREQGMRTEALF.